The rows below give T cell receptor beta chains drawn from one sample of a study of T cells in Graves' hyperthyroidism and ophthalmopathy. TCRdb itself ran the multiplex PCR reads through MiXCR, one entry per CDR3 protein. The data hold around 580,000 distinct CDR3 sequences, with roughly 46% observed a single time. The sequencing input was peripheral blood or thyroid tissue (not recorded which). The receptor source for this set is a woman between 18 and 30 years old with Graves' hyperthyroidism. Both conserved end residues are part of each CDR3. The D gene is left open where the match is weak. A clone size is listed for some rows: how often the clone was seen (once, few, many), or a class if it is expanded.

j_gene	v_gene	abundance	d_gene	CDR3aa	CDR3nt
TRBJ1-2	TRBV7-2	once	TRBD1	CASTTPGQGNYGYTF	TGTGCCAGCACTACTCCGGGACAGGGGAACTATGGCTACACCTTC
TRBJ2-2	TRBV7-7	many	TRBD2	CASSLSFPFSGSETGELFF	TGTGCCAGCAGCTTATCCTTTCCATTTAGCGGGAGTGAGACCGGGGAGCTGTTTTTT
TRBJ2-7	TRBV29-1	NA	NA	CSSFGLAAYEQYF	TGCAGCAGTTTCGGTCTAGCTGCCTACGAGCAGTACTTC
TRBJ1-4	TRBV12-5	NA	NA	CASGPSGATNEKLFF	TGTGCTAGTGGGCCCTCAGGGGCAACTAATGAAAAACTGTTTTTT
TRBJ2-7	TRBV6-1	NA	NA	CASAADYNEQYF	TGTGCCAGCGCAGCGGACTACAATGAGCAGTACTTC
TRBJ2-7	TRBV5-4	many	TRBD2	CASSLGEGGNEQYF	TGTGCCAGCAGCTTGGGGGAGGGTGGAAACGAGCAGTACTTC
TRBJ2-7	TRBV15	NA	TRBD2	CATSRDLLAGWATYEQYF	TGTGCCACCAGCAGAGATCTCCTAGCGGGATGGGCTACCTACGAGCAGTACTTC
TRBJ1-2	TRBV7-2	NA	TRBD1	CASSRGQGGYGYTF	TGTGCCAGCAGCCGTGGACAGGGGGGCTATGGCTACACCTTC
TRBJ1-6	TRBV2	NA	NA	CATSDPRGKHSPLHF	TGTGCCACCAGTGACCCCCGGGGGAAACATTCACCCCTCCACTTT
TRBJ2-7	TRBV7-9	many	TRBD2	CASSSLAGGSYEQYF	TGTGCCAGCAGCTCACTAGCGGGAGGGTCCTACGAGCAGTACTTC
TRBJ1-3	TRBV30	few	NA	CAWSVRPTISGNTIYF	TGTGCCTGGAGTGTACGACCGACGATCTCTGGAAACACCATATATTTT
TRBJ1-5	TRBV2	many	TRBD1	CASSQTRGTQPQHF	TGTGCCAGCTCCCAAACCAGGGGGACTCAGCCCCAGCATTTT
TRBJ1-4	TRBV6-6	many	NA	CASSGLEGPTNEKLFF	TGTGCCAGCAGCGGACTAGAGGGTCCAACTAATGAAAAACTGTTTTTT
TRBJ2-1	TRBV7-3	NA	NA	CASSANRDPLRNEQFF	TGTGCCAGCAGCGCGAATCGGGATCCCCTCAGGAATGAGCAGTTCTTC
TRBJ2-7	TRBV7-9	many	TRBD1	CASSLFLTGTTYEQYF	TGTGCCAGCAGCTTGTTTCTGACAGGGACGACCTACGAGCAGTACTTC
TRBJ2-7	TRBV13	many	TRBD1	CASSPRDRLAYEQYF	TGTGCCAGCAGCCCCCGGGACAGGTTAGCCTACGAGCAGTACTTC
TRBJ2-2	TRBV19	NA	NA	CASLAAGAQNTGELFF	TGTGCCAGTTTAGCGGCAGGGGCTCAGAACACCGGGGAGCTGTTTTTT
TRBJ1-4	TRBV24-1	NA	TRBD1	CATSDSIRGKLFF	TGTGCCACCAGTGATTCGATCAGGGGGAAACTGTTTTTT
TRBJ2-2	TRBV6-5	many	NA	CASFANTGELFF	TGTGCCAGTTTTGCGAACACCGGGGAGCTGTTTTTT
TRBJ1-5	TRBV20-1	many	NA	CSATPGYNQPQHF	TGCAGTGCTACCCCGGGGTACAATCAGCCCCAGCATTTT
TRBJ1-4	TRBV6-5	many	NA	CASRSPSGSEKLFF	TGTGCCAGCAGGAGCCCGTCGGGGAGTGAAAAACTGTTTTTT
TRBJ1-2	TRBV15	NA	NA	CATSRGTVSYEQGNYGYTF	TGTGCCACCAGCAGAGGGACGGTCTCCTACGAGCAGGGGAACTATGGCTACACCTTC
TRBJ2-7	TRBV2	once	NA	CAARKGSHEQYF	TGTGCCGCCCGGAAGGGGAGTCACGAGCAGTACTTC
TRBJ2-5	TRBV6-5	many	NA	CASTRTPRGRETQYF	TGTGCCAGCACCCGTACCCCCAGGGGTCGCGAGACCCAGTACTTC
TRBJ1-3	TRBV4-2	many	TRBD1	CASSQGRQGSSAGNTIYF	TGTGCCAGCAGCCAAGGAAGACAGGGGTCTTCCGCTGGAAACACCATATATTTT
TRBJ1-1	TRBV29-1	NA	NA	CSVVPGTPNTEAFF	TGCAGCGTGGTCCCCGGGACACCGAACACTGAAGCTTTCTTT
TRBJ1-2	TRBV6-5	many	NA	CASSSSRSGFGYTF	TGTGCCAGCTCCTCTAGTAGGTCGGGGTTCGGCTACACCTTC
TRBJ1-5	TRBV29-1	NA	NA	CSVAGSSYEHF	TGCAGCGTTGCGGGGAGCTCCTACGAGCATTTT
TRBJ1-1	TRBV15	NA	NA	CATSSLGQNTEAFF	TGTGCCACCAGCAGTTTAGGGCAGAACACTGAAGCTTTCTTT